This TCR beta chain is from a study of shared clonotypes between healthy human individuals. The CDR3 extends over 15 amino acids. Per germline, CDR1 LGHNA and CDR2 YSLEER. Trimming took 0 bases from V and 3 from J, leaving 12 bases between them. Assay: immunoSEQ multiplex PCR; the TCRdb copy retains only in-frame clones and omits some. The top ten clones hold about 1.1% of a sample with millions of clones, about 94% of them seen once. Naive-designated CD8 cells lacked CD45RO, were positively enriched for CCR7, and omitted terminally differentiated effector memory CD45RA+ cells. The TCR sequence derives from a man aged 18 to 29 in good health. The chain joins TRBV4-3 to TRBJ2-7; D is uncertain. Sequencing used naive CD8+ T cells sorted from blood. The CDR3 reads CASSQEDAMLYEQYF. The CDR3 region has the DNA TGCGCCAGCAGCCAAGAAGACGCGATGCTCTACGAGCAGTACTTC.